Sequencing of this TCR beta chain was carried out in a study of OX40 agonist ivuxolimab in advanced cancers. Findings and limits, study-wide: Nonresponders included some who also had low normalized T-cell clonal expansion.

The ends were cut back, 4 bases at V and 3 bases at J, with 11 bases in the middle. Germline CDR1 SGHTA, CDR2 FQGTGA. The CDR3 runs 14 residues. Collection of blood occurred at baseline, at cycle 4 day 1, and at cycle 7 day 1. Turning to this clone: No antigen is known for it.

The table came from immunoSEQ multiplex PCR; TCRdb's copy has only in-frame clones and leaves some out. This table has over 30,000 clones, around 82% appearing once. The chain is built from TRBV7-3 and TRBJ2-3; D is uncertain. The sample in question was CD4+ or CD8+ T cells sorted from blood, obtained in a trial of the OX40 agonist ivuxolimab. The clonotype was recovered from an adult with an advanced solid tumor such as melanoma, head and neck, liver or kidney cancer. In DNA, the CDR3 is TGTGCCAGCAGCTCCGGACCTACGACAGATACGCAGTATTTT. It encodes CASSSGPTTDTQYF.